The T cell receptor (beta chain) under discussion was sequenced for a study of blood T cells in healthy people across ages. PCR was performed a second time for about 7 to 11 cycles using a sample-barcoded 5' primer and a J-beta primer mix. Sequencing yielded, for each sample, at least 3 million paired-end reads carrying CDR3. TCRdb reanalysed the 5' RACE reads using MiXCR and keeps one entry per CDR3 protein. The table records 1.2 million to 1.5 million distinct CDR3 sequences, 55% to 75% of them present only once. The study drew donors from healthy Caucasian individuals in Russia aged about 6 to 90. A remark on this clonotype: The antigen is undetermined.

Study observations and caveats: Per million T cells, the diversity of TCR beta decreased roughly linearly as age advanced. Long-lived donors exceeded aged donors in naive CD4+ cells and diversity.

The sequence was collected from a man aged 18 to 30 in good health. The specimen was blood.

DNA of the CDR3: TGTGCCAGCAGCCAAGAGGTGGGGGGTCCCTACAATGAGCAGTTCTTC. Residues: CASSQEVGGPYNEQFF. The V gene is TRBV3-1, the J gene TRBJ2-1, with a tentative D call TRBD2 (6 bases). Trimming took off 0 bases at V and 2 bases at J, with 11 bases between the two ends. The CDR3 is 16 amino acids. Germline values: CDR1 LGHDT, CDR2 YNNKEL (reference sequence).